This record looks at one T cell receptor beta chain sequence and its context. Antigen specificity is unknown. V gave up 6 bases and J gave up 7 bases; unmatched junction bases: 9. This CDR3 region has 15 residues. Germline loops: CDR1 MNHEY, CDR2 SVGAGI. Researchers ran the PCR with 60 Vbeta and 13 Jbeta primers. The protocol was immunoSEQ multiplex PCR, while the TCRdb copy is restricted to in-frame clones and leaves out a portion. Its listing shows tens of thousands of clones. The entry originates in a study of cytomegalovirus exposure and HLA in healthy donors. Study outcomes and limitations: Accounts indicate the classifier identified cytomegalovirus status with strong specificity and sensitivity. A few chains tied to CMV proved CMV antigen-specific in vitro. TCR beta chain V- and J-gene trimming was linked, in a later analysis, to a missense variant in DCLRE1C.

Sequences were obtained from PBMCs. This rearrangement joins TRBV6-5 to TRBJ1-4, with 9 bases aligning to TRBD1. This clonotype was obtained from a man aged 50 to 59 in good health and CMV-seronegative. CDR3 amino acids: CASRRTGAWSEKLFF. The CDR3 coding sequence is TGTGCCAGCAGGAGGACAGGGGCCTGGAGTGAAAAACTGTTTTTT.